This passage covers 24 T cell receptor beta chains from one sample sequenced in a study of T cell responses to AZD1222 COVID-19 vaccine. Method: immunoSEQ multiplex PCR; TCRdb's copy keeps in-frame clones and lacks some. The sample lists over 150,000 clones, approximately 90% occurring once. Sequences were derived from peripheral blood, sampled on day 0 of AZD1222 vaccination. All receptors derive from an adult in good health.

Many counts were recorded for this clone. V is TRBV5-6 and J is TRBJ2-2, with unresolved D. CDR1 is SGHDT and CDR2 is YYEEEE in the germline V gene. Between the trimmed V and J ends, which lost 0 bases and 4 bases, there was a span of 7 bases. The CDR3 consists of 14 residues. CDR3 region: CASSLVTATGELFF. In DNA form, the CDR3 reads TGTGCCAGCAGCTTGGTAACAGCCACCGGGGAGCTGTTTTTT.

V usage is TRBV18 and J usage is TRBJ2-7; 7 positions agree with TRBD1. With V trimmed by 2 bases and J by 6 bases, 7 bases remained unmatched. The CDR3 extends over 14 amino acids. From germline, CDR1 is KGHSH and CDR2 LQKENI. For the CDR3, the DNA is TGTGCCAGCTCACCAGAGACAGGGTTTTTCGAGCAGTACTTC. Protein: CASSPETGFFEQYF.

The sample holds one count of this clone. The chain has TRBV29-1 and TRBJ2-1, with D perhaps assigned TRBD1 or TRBD2 (6 bases each). The CDR3 runs 11 residues. Germline CDR1 and CDR2: SQVTM and ANQGSEA. The V gene lost 3 bases and the J gene lost 16 bases, with 16 bases spanning the gap. CDR3 nucleotides: TGCAGCGTTGATCGGGGGCCGGTCTATTTCTTC. Translated: CSVDRGPVYFF.

The rearrangement joins TRBV30 to TRBJ2-4; D is perhaps TRBD1 (5 bases). Trimming removed 0 bases from V and 8 bases from J, with 8 bases in between. This CDR3 has 12 residues. Germline CDR1 is GTSNPN and CDR2 is SVGIG (reference sequence). CDR3 sequence (DNA): TGTGCCTGGAGTGTAAGGGGTTACATTCAGTACTTC. This gives the protein CAWSVRGYIQYF.

This clone was seen more than once but under ten times. The gene calls are TRBV30 and TRBJ2-7; 7 positions match TRBD2. CDR1 GTSNPN and CDR2 SVGIG come from the germline V gene (reference sequence). The CDR3 sequence is 14 residues long. Germline trimming cut 3 bases from V and 5 bases from J; bases unmatched to any gene: 10. CDR3: CAWRAGAGANEQYF. The CDR3 DNA reads as TGTGCCTGGAGGGCCGGGGCGGGAGCGAACGAGCAGTACTTC.

The V and J genes are TRBV2 and TRBJ2-5; the D gene is possibly TRBD1 (5 bases). Germline-derived CDR1 and CDR2 are SNHLY and FYNNEI. The V end lost 5 bases, the J end lost 3 bases, and 13 bases lay between the germline ends. The CDR3 consists of 14 residues. CDR3 in DNA: TGTGCCAGCAGTTACCGACAGTCAGAAGAGACCCAGTACTTC. It codes for CASSYRQSEETQYF.

The chain employs TRBV6-5 and TRBJ2-3; a weak D match, TRBD2 (5 bases). The CDR3 covers 15 residues. Trimming took off 4 bases at V and 2 bases at J, with 13 bases between the two ends. Germline V lookup: CDR1 MNHEY, CDR2 SVGAGI. CDR3 protein: CASSLGYSATDTQYF. The CDR3 DNA reads TGTGCCAGCAGTTTAGGATATAGCGCCACAGATACGCAGTATTTT.

This chain joins TRBV30 and TRBJ2-7, with 11 bases aligning to TRBD2. This CDR3 region has 13 residues. V lost 3 bases, J lost 7 bases, and 5 bases stayed unmatched. Per the germline V gene, CDR1 is GTSNPN and CDR2 is SVGIG (reference sequence). CDR3 amino acids: CAWRPGLADEQYF. CDR3 sequence (DNA): TGTGCCTGGAGACCGGGACTAGCGGATGAGCAGTACTTC. The whole variable domain, filled in from reference TRBV30 and TRBJ2-7, reads SQTIHQWPATLVQPVGSPLSLECTVEGTSNPNLYWYRQAAGRGLQLLFYSVGIGQISSEVPQNLSASRPQDRQFILSSKKLLLSDSGFYLCAWRPGLADEQYFGPGTRLTVT.

This clone came up a few times. The genes are TRBV7-6 and TRBJ2-5; 12 nucleotides align to TRBD2. Unmatched junction bases numbered 7, after V lost 1 base and J lost 4 bases. Germline CDR1 reads SGHVS; CDR2 reads FNYEAQ. CDR3 length equals 17 residues. This CDR3 reads CASSLGGLAGGLETQYF. In DNA, the CDR3 is TGTGCCAGCAGCTTAGGCGGTCTAGCGGGAGGGCTAGAGACCCAGTACTTC.

The rearrangement links TRBV6-5 to TRBJ1-2; a possible D gene is TRBD1 (5 bases). CDR1 is MNHEY and CDR2 is SVGAGI in the germline V gene. The CDR3 sequence is 13 residues long. V was cut by 7 bases and J by 4 bases, with 13 bases left in between. The CDR3 is CASKGVASYGYTF. DNA for the CDR3: TGTGCCAGCAAAGGGGTGGCTAGCTATGGCTACACCTTC.

The rearrangement links TRBV7-9 to TRBJ2-7; 7 bases line up with TRBD1. The ends lost 5 bases at V and 2 bases at J; junction bases unmatched: 6. The CDR3 contains 14 residues. Per the germline V gene, CDR1 is SEHNR and CDR2 is FQNEAQ (reference sequence). CDR3 protein: CASSPTGVPYEQYF. CDR3 bases: TGTGCCAGCAGCCCTACAGGGGTCCCCTACGAGCAGTACTTC.

The chain is built from TRBV5-6 and TRBJ2-7; 9 bases agree with TRBD2. V shed 0 bases, J shed 7 bases, and the junction held 8 bases outside the gene matches. CDR1 is SGHDT, CDR2 YYEEEE, per germline. The CDR3 contains 15 residues. The CDR3 nucleotides are TGTGCCAGCAGCTTGGGGTCTAGCGGGACGGGTGAGCAGTACTTC. Its translation: CASSLGSSGTGEQYF.

This sequence joins TRBV4-1 and TRBJ1-6, with D tentatively TRBD1 (6 bases). CDR3 size: 18 residues. V was trimmed by 2 bases and J by 7 bases, leaving 21 bases between them. CDR1 MGHRA and CDR2 YSYEKL come from the germline V gene. The CDR3 protein is CASSQWGQAGIGNSPLHF. CDR3 sequence (DNA): TGCGCCAGCAGCCAATGGGGGCAGGCGGGGATAGGAAATTCACCCCTCCACTTT.

This rearrangement joins TRBV20-1 to TRBJ2-7; weak D call: TRBD2 (6 bases). Germline CDR1 reads DFQATT; CDR2 reads SNEGSKA (reference sequence). V shed 3 bases and J shed 0 bases, with 15 bases lying between them. This CDR3 has 15 amino acids. The CDR3 nucleotides read TGCAGTGCTAGTCGGATCCACGGGAGCTCCTACGAGCAGTACTTC. This translates into CSASRIHGSSYEQYF.

The sample holds one count of this clone. The rearrangement uses TRBV7-2 and TRBJ2-1; D is undetermined. Germline loops: CDR1 SGHTA, CDR2 FQGNSA. CDR3 length: 14 residues. The germline V and J ends were trimmed by 4 bases and 3 bases, with 10 bases remaining between them. CDR3 protein: CASSSELVYNEQFF. In nucleotides, the CDR3 is TGTGCCAGCAGCTCAGAATTGGTCTACAATGAGCAGTTCTTC.

V usage is TRBV5-1 and J usage is TRBJ1-1; 9 bases agree with TRBD1. Germline CDR1 reads SGHRS; CDR2 reads YFSETQ. The CDR3 contains 18 residues. Trimming at V came to 1 base and at J to 1 base, leaving 11 bases not matched to a gene. CDR3 sequence: CASSLRPQQGAKNTEAFF. The CDR3, as DNA: TGCGCCAGCAGCTTGCGCCCTCAACAGGGGGCCAAGAACACTGAAGCTTTCTTT.

The rearrangement uses TRBV19 and TRBJ2-1, with 10 bases that match TRBD2. V gave up 4 bases and J gave up 6 bases; unmatched junction bases: 6. This CDR3 is 15 amino acids long. CDR1 and CDR2 from the germline V gene are LNHDA and SQIVND (reference sequence). CDR3 in amino acids: CASSTPGLALNEQFF. In nucleotides, the CDR3 is TGTGCCAGTAGTACTCCGGGACTAGCGCTCAATGAGCAGTTCTTC.

V and J are TRBV19 and TRBJ2-7; 13 bases map to TRBD2. The CDR3 consists of 18 residues. Germline loops: CDR1 LNHDA, CDR2 SQIVND (reference sequence). Germline trimming cut 5 bases from V and 1 base from J; bases unmatched to any gene: 11. The CDR3 bases are TGTGCCAGTAGTGCGGGGGGGACTAGCGGGACTCTTTCCTACGAGCAGTACTTC. Its protein is CASSAGGTSGTLSYEQYF.

This clone was counted only a few times. The gene calls are TRBV30 and TRBJ1-2; the D gene is possibly TRBD1 (5 bases). This CDR3 contains 17 residues. Germline V gene sequence: CDR1 GTSNPN, CDR2 SVGIG (reference sequence). Trimming left V 1 base short and J 4 bases short, with 22 bases between. The CDR3 sequence: CAWSDMNQGYGSYGYTF. CDR3 DNA sequence: TGTGCCTGGAGTGATATGAACCAGGGTTATGGTAGCTATGGCTACACCTTC.

This clone was seen just once. The J gene is TRBJ1-2, the V gene TRBV29-1; no reliable D call. The CDR3 runs to 10 residues. Trimming stripped 2 bases from V and 8 bases from J, with 6 bases between. CDR1 SQVTM and CDR2 ANQGSEA come from the germline V gene. CDR3 DNA sequence: TGCAGCGTTGAATATTTGGGCTACACCTTC. Encoded protein: CSVEYLGYTF.

The chain joins TRBV28 to TRBJ1-5, with D perhaps matching TRBD1 (5 bases). V dropped 1 base and J dropped 4 bases, with 8 bases sitting between them. There are 14 residues in the CDR3. Germline values: CDR1 MDHEN, CDR2 SYDVKM. The CDR3 protein is CASSLFAGNQPQHF. Here the CDR3 DNA reads TGTGCCAGCAGTTTATTTGCAGGGAATCAGCCCCAGCATTTT.

The chain uses TRBV6-5 and TRBJ2-7; no clear D gene. Germline V lookup: CDR1 MNHEY, CDR2 SVGAGI. V lost 5 bases, J lost 0 bases, and 11 bases lay in between. The CDR3 runs 14 residues. This CDR3 is CASSHGRNSYEQYF. As DNA, the CDR3 is TGTGCCAGCAGTCACGGACGGAACTCCTACGAGCAGTACTTC.

The chain couples TRBV28 to TRBJ1-5, with D unclear. The CDR3 runs to 13 residues. The germline V gene encodes CDR1 MDHEN and CDR2 SYDVKM. Trimming took 2 bases from V and 0 from J, leaving 2 bases between them. DNA of the CDR3: TGTGCCAGCAGTTTAACTAGCAATCAGCCCCAGCATTTT. Translating gives CASSLTSNQPQHF.

This chain connects TRBV6-5 to TRBJ1-6; TRBD1 agrees at 9 bases. Trimming took 6 bases from V and 7 from J; bases not matched to a gene: 7. In germline, CDR1 is MNHEY, CDR2 SVGAGI. The CDR3 covers 15 residues. CDR3 sequence reads: CASRGTGTGNSPLHF. The CDR3, as DNA: TGTGCCAGCAGGGGGACCGGGACAGGGAATTCACCCCTCCACTTT.